The subject of this entry is one T cell receptor (beta chain). This CDR3 is 16 amino acids long. The V gene's germline CDR1 is MGHRA and CDR2 YSYEKL. The V gene lost 0 bases and the J gene lost 5 bases, with 13 bases spanning the gap. The entry originates in a study of radiotherapy plus CTLA-4 blockade in lung cancer. Profiled with immunoSEQ multiplex PCR; TCRdb holds only in-frame clones, not every one. The sample shows about 73,000 clones, around 86% of them seen only once. The genes are TRBV4-1 and TRBJ2-2; D not certain. This TCR came from a human donor with non-small cell lung cancer that progressed on radiotherapy plus ipilimumab. The sequencing here drew on peripheral blood, taken from a patient treated with radiotherapy plus ipilimumab. The CDR3 region is CASSQDISVGTGELFF. CDR3 nucleotides: TGCGCCAGCAGCCAAGATATAAGCGTAGGGACCGGGGAGCTGTTTTTT.